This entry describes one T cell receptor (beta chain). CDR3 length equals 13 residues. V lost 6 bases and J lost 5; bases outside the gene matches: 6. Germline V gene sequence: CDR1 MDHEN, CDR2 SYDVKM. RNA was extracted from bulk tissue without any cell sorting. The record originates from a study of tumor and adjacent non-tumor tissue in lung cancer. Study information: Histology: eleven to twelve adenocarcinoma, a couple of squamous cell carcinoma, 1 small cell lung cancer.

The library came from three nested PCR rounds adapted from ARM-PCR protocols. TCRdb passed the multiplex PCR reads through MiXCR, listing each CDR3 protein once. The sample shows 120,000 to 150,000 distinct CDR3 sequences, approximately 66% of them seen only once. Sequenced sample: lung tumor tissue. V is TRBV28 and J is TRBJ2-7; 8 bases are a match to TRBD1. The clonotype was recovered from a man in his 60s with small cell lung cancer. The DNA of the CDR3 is TGTGCCAGCAGGCGACAGGGGTCCCACGAGCAGTACTTC. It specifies CASRRQGSHEQYF.